These 22 T cell receptor beta chains originate from one sample sequenced in a study of radiotherapy plus CTLA-4 blockade in lung cancer. Profiling relied on immunoSEQ multiplex PCR, and the TCRdb table lists in-frame clones only, not all of them. Of tens of thousands of clones detected, around 87% appear once; the ten largest clones hold 0.87%. The source material was peripheral blood, sampled from a patient treated with radiotherapy plus ipilimumab. Receptor source: a human donor with non-small cell lung cancer who had stable disease on radiotherapy plus ipilimumab.

Here the CDR3 reads CASSLVSGASYEQYF. Written as DNA, the CDR3 is TGTGCCAGCAGCTTAGTATCGGGAGCCTCCTACGAGCAGTACTTC. V gene TRBV7-9 combines with J gene TRBJ2-7; D may be TRBD2 (6 bases). CDR3 length equals 15 residues. Germline CDR1 is SEHNR and CDR2 is FQNEAQ (reference sequence). The V gene lost 1 base and the J gene lost 0 bases, with 10 bases spanning the gap.

The chain joins TRBV25-1 to TRBJ1-1; D is uncertain. There are 13 residues in the CDR3. V was trimmed by 4 bases and J by 1 base, leaving 7 bases between them. The germline V gene has CDR1 MGHDK and CDR2 SYGVNS. CDR3 nucleotide sequence: TGTGCCAGCAGTGCAGGACGGAACACTGAAGCTTTCTTT. It yields the protein CASSAGRNTEAFF.

The chain has TRBV6-6 and TRBJ1-4; D is uncertain. CDR3 length: 15 residues. V was shortened by 5 bases and J by 4 bases, with 14 bases between the two germline ends. Germline V CDR1 and CDR2: MNHNY, SVGAGI (reference sequence). Here the CDR3 reads CASSPRRLLNEKLFF. CDR3 DNA: TGTGCCAGCAGTCCACGACGTCTACTTAATGAAAAACTGTTTTTT.

The chain combines TRBV19 with TRBJ1-1; tentative D call: TRBD1 (6 bases). The CDR3 sequence is 14 residues long. CDR1 and CDR2 from the germline V gene are LNHDA and SQIVND (reference sequence). V shed 5 bases and J shed 7 bases, with 17 bases lying between them. DNA for the CDR3: TGTGCCAGTAGTTCAGGGGAGAGTTTCGGTGAAGCTTTCTTT. Protein: CASSSGESFGEAFF. Full variable domain (missing parts from reference TRBV19 and TRBJ1-1): DGGITQSPKYLFRKEGQNVTLSCEQNLNHDAMYWYRQDPGQGLRLIYYSQIVNDFQKGDIAEGYSVSREKKESFPLTVTSAQKNPTAFYLCASSSGESFGEAFFGQGTRLTVV.

This chain links TRBV11-2 with TRBJ2-1; D may match TRBD1 or TRBD2 (6 bases each). The CDR3 sequence is 15 residues long. V gave up 4 bases and J gave up 7 bases, with 17 bases separating them. Germline V gives CDR1 SGHAT, CDR2 FQNNGV. The CDR3 nucleotides are TGTGCCAGCAGCTCCTTGAAGGGGGGCGGGAATGAGCAGTTCTTC. Translated, it gives CASSSLKGGGNEQFF.

In its sample, this clone was seen a few times. The chain links TRBV6-5 to TRBJ1-3, with D possibly matching TRBD1 (6 bases). The CDR3 is 16 amino acids. The V gene lost 0 bases and the J gene lost 0 bases, with 9 bases spanning the gap. Looked up from germline, CDR1 is MNHEY and CDR2 is SVGAGI. CDR3 sequence (DNA): TGTGCCAGCAGTTACTCGGGACAAAGCTCTGGAAACACCATATATTTT. Amino acids: CASSYSGQSSGNTIYF.

V and J are TRBV30 and TRBJ1-1; D possibly corresponds to TRBD1 (5 bases). Trimming removed 3 bases from V and 8 bases from J, with 16 bases in between. This CDR3 contains 13 residues. CDR1 GTSNPN and CDR2 SVGIG come from the germline V gene (reference sequence). This chain's CDR3 is CAWSPGTAPEAFF. CDR3 coding DNA: TGTGCCTGGAGCCCCGGGACGGCTCCCGAAGCTTTCTTT.

The rearrangement joins TRBV29-1 to TRBJ1-1; 7 bases fit TRBD1. The CDR3 length is 14 residues. The V segment lost 5 bases and the J segment 1 base; nucleotides outside the gene matches: 7. CDR1 and CDR2 from the germline V gene are SQVTM and ANQGSEA. In DNA, the CDR3 is TGCAGCGTTCCGGGACAGCTACAGAACACTGAAGCTTTCTTT. Translated: CSVPGQLQNTEAFF.

V and J are TRBV6-5 and TRBJ1-6; D unclear. CDR3 length: 16 amino acids. V lost 4 bases and J 6 bases, leaving 16 bases between the germline ends. Germline CDR1 reads MNHEY; CDR2 reads SVGAGI. CDR3 nucleotides: TGTGCCAGCAGTTCGGGGAGCTATAGGACTAATTCACCCCTCCACTTT. It yields the protein CASSSGSYRTNSPLHF.

The chain has TRBV7-3 and TRBJ2-2; 12 bases are a match to TRBD2. The CDR3 length is 19 residues. Germline V CDR1 and CDR2: SGHTA, FQGTGA. Germline trimming cut 0 bases from V and 0 bases from J; bases unmatched to any gene: 5. The CDR3 DNA reads as TGTGCCAGCAGCTTAACGGCGCTAGCGGGAGGGGCGAACACCGGGGAGCTGTTTTTT. Amino acids: CASSLTALAGGANTGELFF.

There are a few counts of this clone. This chain joins TRBV7-9 and TRBJ2-3; D is unclear. With 1 base removed from V and 1 base from J, the gap between germline ends came to 9 bases. The CDR3 spans 15 residues. Germline CDR1 is SEHNR and CDR2 is FQNEAQ (reference sequence). Here the CDR3 reads CASSLVSGGTDTQYF. CDR3 in DNA: TGTGCCAGCAGCTTAGTCTCTGGGGGCACAGATACGCAGTATTTT.

A single count supports this clone. The V gene is TRBV7-9, the J gene TRBJ2-7; 13 bases align to TRBD2. In germline, CDR1 is SEHNR, CDR2 FQNEAQ (reference sequence). After removal of 5 bases from V and 7 bases from J, the junction contained 8 bases not matched to a gene. This CDR3 has 15 residues. The CDR3 spells CASSPGLAGVEEQYF. In nucleotides, the CDR3 is TGTGCCAGCAGCCCAGGACTAGCGGGAGTGGAAGAGCAGTACTTC.

This clone was observed a single time. J is TRBJ2-1 and V is TRBV19, with 8 bases identical to TRBD2. Germline loops: CDR1 LNHDA, CDR2 SQIVND (reference sequence). The trim removed 1 base at V and 8 bases at J, leaving 7 bases unmatched. The CDR3 has 15 residues. For the CDR3, the DNA is TGTGCCAGTAGTATAGGGACTAGCCTTCGGGATGAGCAGTTCTTC. It codes for CASSIGTSLRDEQFF.

The V and J genes are TRBV11-3 and TRBJ2-1; 9 nucleotides agree with TRBD2. The CDR3 covers 14 residues. The V gene end was trimmed by 4 bases and the J gene end by 9 bases; junction bases not matched to a gene: 7. CDR1 SGHNT and CDR2 YENEEA come from the germline V gene. CDR3: CASSSLAGAGEQFF. The CDR3 nucleotides read TGTGCCAGCAGCTCTTTAGCGGGAGCGGGTGAGCAGTTCTTC.

The chain links TRBV15 to TRBJ1-1; D is perhaps TRBD1 (6 bases). CDR1 is LNHNV and CDR2 is YYDKDF in the germline V gene (reference sequence). Deletions cut 5 bases from V and 10 bases from J, with 32 bases between. The CDR3 is 18 residues long. The chain's CDR3 is CATSSHQGLWTATKGAFF. CDR3 nucleotides: TGTGCCACCAGCTCCCACCAGGGATTATGGACAGCGACAAAGGGAGCTTTCTTT.

The rearrangement uses TRBV7-9 and TRBJ1-1; TRBD1 matches 8 bases. The V gene end was trimmed by 5 bases and the J gene end by 2 bases; junction bases not matched to a gene: 4. This CDR3 has 14 amino acids. The V gene's germline CDR1 is SEHNR and CDR2 FQNEAQ (reference sequence). CDR3 sequence: CASSPAGGNTEAFF. The CDR3 nucleotides are TGTGCCAGCAGCCCTGCAGGGGGCAACACTGAAGCTTTCTTT. Variable domain in full (rest from reference TRBV7-9 and TRBJ1-1): DTGVSQNPRHKITKRGQNVTFRCDPISEHNRLYWYRQTLGQGPEFLTYFQNEAQLEKSRLLSDRFSAERPKGSFSTLEIQRTEQGDSAMYLCASSPAGGNTEAFFGQGTRLTVV.

The chain is built from TRBV19 and TRBJ2-5; D may be TRBD2 (5 bases). CDR1 LNHDA and CDR2 SQIVND come from the germline V gene (reference sequence). The CDR3 sequence is 15 residues long. Trimming took off 3 bases at V and 3 bases at J, with 14 bases between the two ends. CDR3 in DNA: TGTGCCAGTAGTATTGTGGGTGGAGGAAAAGAGACCCAGTACTTC. Translation gives CASSIVGGGKETQYF.

The chain employs TRBV28 and TRBJ1-6; a possible D gene is TRBD1 (6 bases). V was cut by 8 bases and J by 0 bases, with 8 bases left in between. The CDR3 covers 14 residues. Germline V gene data show CDR1 as MDHEN and CDR2 as SYDVKM. The CDR3 region is CASGTYSYNSPLHF. The CDR3 bases are TGTGCCAGCGGGACATACTCCTATAATTCACCCCTCCACTTT.

V and J are TRBV29-1 and TRBJ2-5, with D perhaps matching TRBD1 or TRBD2 (5 bases each). CDR1 is SQVTM, CDR2 ANQGSEA, per germline. V was cut by 5 bases and J by 5 bases, with 12 bases left in between. The CDR3 covers 12 residues. The CDR3 coding sequence is TGCAGCGTTTTAAAGGGACGGGAGACCCAGTACTTC. This sequence encodes CSVLKGRETQYF. Combining the CDR3 with reference TRBV29-1 and TRBJ2-5 gives the whole variable domain SAVISQKPSRDICQRGTSLTIQCQVDSQVTMMFWYRQQPGQSLTLIATANQGSEATYESGFVIDKFPISRPNLTFSTLTVSNMSPEDSSIYLCSVLKGRETQYFGPGTRLLVL.

The V call is TRBV6-5, the J call TRBJ1-2, with TRBD1 matching over 7 bases. V trimming: 8 bases; J trimming: 2 bases; junction bases outside the gene matches: 8. The CDR3 length is 14 residues. Germline loops: CDR1 MNHEY, CDR2 SVGAGI. This chain's CDR3 is CASSTGGQNYGYTF. CDR3 nucleotides: TGTGCCAGCTCAACGGGGGGACAGAACTATGGCTACACCTTC.

The J gene is TRBJ2-1, the V gene TRBV29-1; TRBD1 agrees at 7 bases. Losses at the gene ends were 6 bases for V and 2 bases for J; bases not matched to a gene: 13. Germline CDR1 and CDR2: SQVTM and ANQGSEA. The CDR3 runs to 16 residues. The chain's CDR3 is CSVPRDRATTYNEQFF. The CDR3 DNA sequence: TGCAGCGTACCCAGAGACAGGGCAACCACCTACAATGAGCAGTTCTTC.

This clone has just one count. The rearrangement links TRBV30 to TRBJ2-7; TRBD2 aligns across 9 bases. CDR1 and CDR2 from the germline V gene are GTSNPN and SVGIG (reference sequence). The CDR3 is made up of 15 amino acids. J lost 0 bases, V lost 0 bases, and 3 bases had no gene match. CDR3 amino acids: CAWSVAGGPSYEQYF. The CDR3 nucleotides are TGTGCCTGGAGTGTAGCGGGGGGCCCCTCCTACGAGCAGTACTTC.